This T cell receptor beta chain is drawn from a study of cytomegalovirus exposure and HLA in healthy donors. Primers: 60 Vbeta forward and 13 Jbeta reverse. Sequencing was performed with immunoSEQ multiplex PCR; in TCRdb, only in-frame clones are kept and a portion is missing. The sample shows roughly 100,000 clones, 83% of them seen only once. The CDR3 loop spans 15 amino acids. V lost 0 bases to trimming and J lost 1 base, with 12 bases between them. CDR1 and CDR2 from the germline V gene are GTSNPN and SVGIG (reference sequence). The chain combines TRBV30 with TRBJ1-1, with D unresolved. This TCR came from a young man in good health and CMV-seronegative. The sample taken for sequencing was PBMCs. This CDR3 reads CAWSVMVLSNTEAFF. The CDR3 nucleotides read TGTGCCTGGAGTGTTATGGTACTGTCGAACACTGAAGCTTTCTTT.